This T cell receptor beta chain was captured by sequencing in a study of cytomegalovirus exposure and HLA in healthy donors. V dropped 6 bases and J dropped 1 base, with 6 bases sitting between them. The CDR3 has 13 amino acids. Germline V lookup: CDR1 MNHEY, CDR2 SVGAGI. 13 Jbeta primers and 60 Vbeta primers were used for the PCR. Clones were sequenced by immunoSEQ multiplex PCR, and TCRdb holds only the in-frame ones, with some missing. The sample contains around 150,000 clones, 55% to 70% of which appear only once. The chain links TRBV6-5 to TRBJ2-2, with D perhaps TRBD1 (5 bases). The sequenced material came from PBMCs. This sequence was found in a woman in her sixties or seventies in good health and CMV-seropositive. The CDR3, as DNA: TGTGCCAGCAGCGGACAGAACACCGGGGAGCTGTTTTTT. Its protein product is CASSGQNTGELFF.